One and the same sample provided the 31 T cell receptor beta chains below, sequenced in a study of neurological immune-mediated disorders. MiXCR, run by TCRdb on the 5' RACE reads, gives a single entry per CDR3 protein. The sample includes around 47,000 distinct CDR3 sequences, over 9.5% of them seen just once. Sequencing used PBMCs. These receptors originate from a female donor in good health.

This clonotype was counted many times. V gene TRBV28 combines with J gene TRBJ2-3; no definite D call. Germline V gene lookup returns CDR1 MDHEN and CDR2 SYDVKM. The CDR3 has 10 residues. V was trimmed by 10 bases and J by 5 bases, leaving 7 bases between them. The CDR3 sequence is CATLRDTQYF. CDR3 nucleotides: TGTGCCACCTTGCGAGATACGCAGTATTTT. Variable domain in full (rest from reference TRBV28 and TRBJ2-3): DVKVTQSSRYLVKRTGEKVFLECVQDMDHENMFWYRQDPGLGLRLIYFSYDVKMKEKGDIPEGYSVSREKKERFSLILESASTNQTSMYLCATLRDTQYFGPGTRLTVL.

This clonotype was seen ten or more times. V is TRBV19 and J is TRBJ2-1, with D perhaps TRBD2 (5 bases). V lost 4 bases and J 12 bases, leaving 13 bases between the germline ends. The CDR3 totals 12 residues. Germline V CDR1 and CDR2: LNHDA, SQIVND (reference sequence). CDR3 residues: CASSTSGVGQFF. The CDR3 nucleotides are TGTGCCAGTAGTACCAGCGGAGTTGGGCAGTTCTTC.

This clonotype was counted many times. J is TRBJ2-7 and V is TRBV11-2; D possibly corresponds to TRBD1 (6 bases). Germline-derived CDR1 and CDR2 are SGHAT and FQNNGV. The V and J ends lost 5 bases and 4 bases respectively, with 18 bases between them. This CDR3 comprises 15 residues. The CDR3 loop is CASSRTSDRSYEQYF. The CDR3 DNA follows: TGTGCCAGCAGCCGGACGAGCGACAGGTCGTACGAGCAGTACTTC.

This clonotype was detected many times. This chain links TRBV9 with TRBJ1-6, with D possibly TRBD1 on 6 matching bases. Germline CDR1 is SGDLS and CDR2 is YYNGEE. The CDR3 runs 14 residues. Trimming stripped 4 bases from V and 5 bases from J, with 10 bases between. The CDR3 region has the DNA TGTGCCAGCAGCTTCCGGACAGATAATTCACCCCTCCACTTT. It encodes CASSFRTDNSPLHF.

This clonotype is medium-sized by share. The J gene is TRBJ1-6, the V gene TRBV12-3 or TRBV12-4; D perhaps matches TRBD1 (5 bases). The CDR3 totals 13 residues. Between the trimmed V and J ends, which lost 5 bases and 4 bases, there was a span of 6 bases. CDR3 sequence reads: CASSRQYNSPLHF. The CDR3 region has the DNA TGTGCCAGCAGTAGACAGTATAATTCACCCCTCCACTTT.

This clonotype was seen many times. V usage is TRBV29-1 and J usage is TRBJ2-2; perhaps TRBD2 as D (5 bases). Trimming cost V 7 bases and J 5 bases, with 20 bases left between them. Germline values: CDR1 SQVTM, CDR2 ANQGSEA. The CDR3 covers 15 residues. CDR3 amino acids: CSALGRGGVTGELFF. As DNA, the CDR3 is TGCAGCGCCCTAGGCCGGGGTGGGGTGACCGGGGAGCTGTTTTTT.

In this sample, this clonotype turned up many times. The chain joins TRBV6-5 to TRBJ1-6; 8 positions agree with TRBD1. Trimming took 5 bases from V and 5 from J; bases not matched to a gene: 8. Per germline, CDR1 MNHEY and CDR2 SVGAGI. The CDR3 sequence is 16 residues long. Here the CDR3 DNA reads TGTGCCAGCAGTCGCGTCGGGACAGGAAATAATTCACCCCTCCACTTT. Protein sequence: CASSRVGTGNNSPLHF.

This clonotype was observed a single time. The rearrangement joins TRBV7-9 to TRBJ1-5; no reliable D call. Deletions cut 4 bases from V and 6 bases from J, with 13 bases between. CDR3 length: 14 amino acids. The germline V gene has CDR1 SEHNR and CDR2 FQNEAQ (reference sequence). CDR3 sequence reads: CASSSSYPGQPQHF. CDR3 coding DNA: TGTGCCAGCAGCTCTAGTTACCCCGGTCAGCCCCAGCATTTT.

This clonotype was observed at least ten times. V gene TRBV7-9 combines with J gene TRBJ2-2; no firm D call. This CDR3 is 14 amino acids long. Germline V gives CDR1 SEHNR, CDR2 FQNEAQ (reference sequence). The V and J ends lost 4 bases and 4 bases respectively, with 10 bases between them. Here the CDR3 reads CASSSTSRTGELFF. For the CDR3, the DNA is TGTGCCAGCAGCTCCACGAGTCGCACCGGGGAGCTGTTTTTT.

This clonotype has a count of ten or more. The J gene is TRBJ2-6, the V gene TRBV12-3 or TRBV12-4; the match to TRBD1 covers 9 bases. This CDR3 has 18 amino acids. With V trimmed by 5 bases and J by 2 bases, 10 bases remained unmatched. Written as DNA, the CDR3 is TGTGCCAGCAGTCCTGGCGACAGGGGGATTGCTGGGGCCAACGTCCTGACTTTC. Amino acids: CASSPGDRGIAGANVLTF.

Details on this clonotype: At one of its ends the junction is not consistent with the germline gene, which may arise from a read error. V usage is TRBV7-2 and J usage is TRBJ1-1; D remains unclear. There are 14 residues in the CDR3. Germline-derived CDR1 and CDR2 are SGHTA and FQGNSA. CDR3 nucleotides: TGTGCCAGCAGCTCCTTAGGAGTCAACACTGAATCTTTCTTT. This translates into CASSSLGVNTESFF.

The V and J genes are TRBV7-2 and TRBJ2-5, with 9 bases aligning to TRBD2. The CDR3 has 13 amino acids. In germline, CDR1 is SGHTA, CDR2 FQGNSA. V trimming: 3 bases; J trimming: 10 bases; junction bases outside the gene matches: 6. Here the CDR3 reads CASSLGLARDQYF. The CDR3 bases are TGTGCCAGCAGCTTGGGACTAGCCAGGGACCAGTACTTC.

This clonotype was seen at least ten times. The chain combines TRBV24-1 with TRBJ1-1; the match to TRBD1 covers 7 bases. The CDR3 contains 15 residues. V lost 4 bases to trimming and J lost 3 bases; unmatched junction nucleotides: 7. Germline V gene sequence: CDR1 KGHDR, CDR2 SFDVKD. CDR3 nucleotides: TGTGCCACCAGTGACCCTAGACAGGGCGACACTGAAGCTTTCTTT. Amino acid sequence: CATSDPRQGDTEAFF.

The table lists this clonotype with many counts. The chain has TRBV6-1 and TRBJ1-5; 10 bases line up with TRBD1. Per the germline V gene, CDR1 is MNHNS and CDR2 is SASEGT. This CDR3 contains 15 residues. After removal of 3 bases from V and 4 bases from J, the junction contained 3 bases not matched to a gene. CDR3 bases: TGTGCCAGCAGTGACAGGGACAGGGGAAATCAGCCCCAGCATTTT. Translation: CASSDRDRGNQPQHF.

This clonotype was recorded many times. V is TRBV15 and J is TRBJ2-7, with 8 bases aligning to TRBD1. After removal of 1 base from V and 1 base from J, the junction contained 6 bases not matched to a gene. The CDR3 is 16 amino acids. The germline gives CDR1 LNHNV, CDR2 YYDKDF (reference sequence). The DNA for the CDR3 is TGTGCCACCAGCAGAGCCGGGACAGGACGATCCTACGAGCAGTACTTC. Translating it yields CATSRAGTGRSYEQYF. Full variable domain (rest looked up from reference TRBV15 and TRBJ2-7): DAMVIQNPRYQVTQFGKPVTLSCSQTLNHNVMYWYQQKSSQAPKLLFHYYDKDFNNEADTPDNFQSRRPNTSFCFLDIRSPGLGDTAMYLCATSRAGTGRSYEQYFGPGTRLTVT.

The sample holds many counts of this clonotype. The chain uses TRBV20-1 and TRBJ2-3, with 8 bases matching TRBD2. CDR3 length: 15 amino acids. In germline, CDR1 is DFQATT, CDR2 SNEGSKA (reference sequence). V lost 0 bases and J lost 2; bases outside the gene matches: 4. For the CDR3, the DNA is TGCAGTGCTAGAGAAGCTAGCGGGCTCACAGATACGCAGTATTTT. Translated: CSAREASGLTDTQYF.

This clonotype was seen at least ten times. Germline is not matched at one junction end, which may reflect a read error. The CDR3 reads CATSKDGTQGTQYF. The CDR3 DNA is TGTGCCACCAGCAAGGACGGGACCCAAGGGACCCAGTACTTC. The chain employs TRBV15 and TRBJ2-5; the D call may be TRBD1 or TRBD2 (5 bases each). This CDR3 contains 14 residues. The germline V gene has CDR1 LNHNV and CDR2 YYDKDF (reference sequence).

This clonotype was seen more than once but under ten times. V gene TRBV12-3 or TRBV12-4 combines with J gene TRBJ1-5, with D unresolved. The CDR3 consists of 15 residues. V dropped 4 bases and J dropped 7 bases, with 17 bases sitting between them. CDR3 in amino acids: CASSSFTSSSQPQHF. Here the CDR3 DNA reads TGTGCCAGCAGTTCATTCACTTCTTCCTCCCAGCCCCAGCATTTT.

This clonotype was observed at least ten times. The chain carries TRBV5-1 and TRBJ1-1; D might be TRBD1 (5 bases). The germline V and J ends were trimmed by 1 base and 6 bases, with 10 bases remaining between them. Germline CDR1 SGHRS, CDR2 YFSETQ. CDR3 size: 13 residues. The CDR3 DNA reads as TGCGCCAGCAGCTTGTGGGGCGAAGCTGAAGCTTTCTTT. Its protein product is CASSLWGEAEAFF. The whole variable domain, filled in from reference TRBV5-1 and TRBJ1-1, reads KAGVTQTPRYLIKTRGQQVTLSCSPISGHRSVSWYQQTPGQGLQFLFEYFSETQRNKGNFPGRFSGRQFSNSRSEMNVSTLELGDSALYLCASSLWGEAEAFFGQGTRLTVV.

The sample holds many counts of this clonotype. The gene calls are TRBV29-1 and TRBJ1-1; 7 positions match TRBD1. There are 10 residues in the CDR3. Germline CDR1 reads SQVTM; CDR2 reads ANQGSEA. V was clipped by 7 bases and J by 9 bases; unmatched bases: 5. This chain's CDR3 is CSAGTEKAFF. In DNA, the CDR3 is TGCAGCGCAGGGACAGAGAAAGCTTTCTTT.

The J gene is TRBJ1-5, the V gene TRBV7-2; tentatively, D is TRBD1 (5 bases). Germline V gives CDR1 SGHTA, CDR2 FQGNSA. Trimming left V 5 bases short and J 4 bases short, with 9 bases between. The CDR3 spans 13 residues. CDR3 region: CASSVPGNQPQHF. In DNA, the CDR3 is TGTGCCAGCAGCGTGCCAGGGAATCAGCCCCAGCATTTT. Full variable domain (rest looked up from reference TRBV7-2 and TRBJ1-5): GAGVSQSPSNKVTEKGKDVELRCDPISGHTALYWYRQSLGQGLEFLIYFQGNSAPDKSGLPSDRFSAERTGGSVSTLTIQRTQQEDSAVYLCASSVPGNQPQHFGDGTRLSIL.

This clonotype is medium-sized within its sample. This rearrangement joins TRBV5-6 to TRBJ2-1; 8 bases are shared with TRBD2. The V gene's germline CDR1 is SGHDT and CDR2 YYEEEE. With V trimmed by 0 bases and J by 6 bases, 5 bases remained unmatched. The CDR3 is 15 amino acids. CDR3 sequence: CASSLVGGGLNEQFF. The CDR3 coding sequence is TGTGCCAGCAGCTTGGTTGGCGGGGGGCTCAATGAGCAGTTCTTC. Combining the CDR3 with reference TRBV5-6 and TRBJ2-1 gives the whole variable domain DAGVTQSPTHLIKTRGQQVTLRCSPKSGHDTVSWYQQALGQGPQFIFQYYEEEERQRGNFPDRFSGHQFPNYSSELNVNALLLGDSALYLCASSLVGGGLNEQFFGPGTRLTVL.

This clonotype showed up many times. CDR3 coding DNA: TGTGCCAGCTCACCACTGAGCGGCATGTCCTACAATGAGCAGTTCTTC. Translated, it gives CASSPLSGMSYNEQFF. The V call is TRBV18, the J call TRBJ2-1; TRBD2 might be the D (5 bases). The CDR3 is 16 residues long. Trimming cost V 1 base and J 1 base, with 11 bases left between them. Germline CDR1 and CDR2: KGHSH and LQKENI.

This clonotype was recorded many times. This rearrangement joins TRBV7-9 to TRBJ2-5; tentatively, D is TRBD2 (6 bases). With 8 bases removed from V and 2 bases from J, the gap between germline ends came to 27 bases. Germline CDR1 reads SEHNR; CDR2 reads FQNEAQ (reference sequence). This CDR3 has 18 amino acids. This chain's CDR3 is CASLKEGGWRPLQETQYF. CDR3 DNA sequence: TGTGCCAGCCTAAAGGAGGGTGGTTGGCGGCCCCTTCAAGAGACCCAGTACTTC.

There are many counts of this clonotype. The chain recombines TRBV24-1 with TRBJ2-3; perhaps TRBD2 as D (6 bases). This CDR3 has 12 residues. Germline CDR1 is KGHDR and CDR2 is SFDVKD. V was clipped by 11 bases and J by 0 bases, with 8 bases between them. The CDR3 spells CAIGTSTDTQYF. The CDR3 DNA is TGTGCCATCGGGACTAGCACAGATACGCAGTATTTT.

This clonotype has at least ten counts. The chain carries TRBV5-1 and TRBJ1-2, with TRBD1 as a possible D gene (5 bases). The CDR3 has 15 residues. V was pared by 3 bases and J by 3 bases, with 15 bases between. Germline V gene lookup returns CDR1 SGHRS and CDR2 YFSETQ. The CDR3 DNA follows: TGCGCCAGCAGCTCCACCGGGGGTACAGACTATGGCTACACCTTC. Protein: CASSSTGGTDYGYTF.

This clonotype was detected ten times or more. The chain has TRBV15 and TRBJ2-3; no clear D. CDR1 is LNHNV and CDR2 is YYDKDF in the germline V gene (reference sequence). Trimming took off 5 bases at V and 0 bases at J, with 9 bases between the two ends. This CDR3 spans 14 amino acids. The CDR3 is CATSPKWSTDTQYF. The CDR3 region has the DNA TGTGCCACCAGCCCTAAGTGGAGCACAGATACGCAGTATTTT.

The chain links TRBV15 to TRBJ2-7; 11 nucleotides match TRBD2. Germline trimming cut 6 bases from V and 0 bases from J; bases unmatched to any gene: 7. From germline, CDR1 is LNHNV and CDR2 YYDKDF (reference sequence). The CDR3 extends over 16 amino acids. The CDR3 DNA follows: TGTGCCACCAGACTAGCGGGGGCCTCAAGCTCCTACGAGCAGTACTTC. This sequence encodes CATRLAGASSSYEQYF.

This clonotype has more than one count but fewer than ten. The chain carries TRBV11-2 and TRBJ1-2; D might be TRBD1 (6 bases). V was cut by 7 bases and J by 8 bases, with 17 bases left in between. The germline gives CDR1 SGHAT, CDR2 FQNNGV. CDR3 length: 13 residues. This CDR3 is CASTPKGGWGYTF. For the CDR3, the DNA is TGTGCCAGCACCCCCAAAGGGGGTTGGGGCTACACCTTC.

This clonotype came up many times. This chain links TRBV18 with TRBJ2-1, with 8 bases matching TRBD2. Germline-derived CDR1 and CDR2 are KGHSH and LQKENI. The V segment lost 3 bases and the J segment 3 bases; nucleotides outside the gene matches: 4. The length of the CDR3 is 15 residues. This chain's CDR3 is CASSPTSGDYNEQFF. DNA of the CDR3: TGTGCCAGCTCACCCACTAGCGGAGACTACAATGAGCAGTTCTTC.

In its sample, this clonotype was seen many times. V gene TRBV29-1 combines with J gene TRBJ2-1, with TRBD2 as a possible D gene (5 bases). The CDR3 spans 12 residues. CDR1 is SQVTM and CDR2 is ANQGSEA in the germline V gene. The V gene lost 4 bases and the J gene lost 6 bases, with 10 bases spanning the gap. CDR3 amino acids: CSVVLAVNEQFF. The CDR3 bases are TGCAGCGTTGTCCTAGCCGTCAATGAGCAGTTCTTC.